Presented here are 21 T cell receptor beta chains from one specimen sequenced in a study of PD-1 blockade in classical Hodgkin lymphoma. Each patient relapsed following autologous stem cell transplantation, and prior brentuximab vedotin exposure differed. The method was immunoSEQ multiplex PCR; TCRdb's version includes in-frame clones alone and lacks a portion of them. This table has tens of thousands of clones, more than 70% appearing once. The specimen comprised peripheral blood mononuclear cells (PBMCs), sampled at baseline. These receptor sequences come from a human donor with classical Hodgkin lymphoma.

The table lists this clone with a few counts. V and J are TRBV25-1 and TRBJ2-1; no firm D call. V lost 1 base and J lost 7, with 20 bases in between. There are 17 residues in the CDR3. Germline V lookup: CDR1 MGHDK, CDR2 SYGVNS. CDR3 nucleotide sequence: TGTGCCAGCAGTGAATCTAGACTCACTCGTATCCGGAATGAGCAGTTCTTC. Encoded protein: CASSESRLTRIRNEQFF.

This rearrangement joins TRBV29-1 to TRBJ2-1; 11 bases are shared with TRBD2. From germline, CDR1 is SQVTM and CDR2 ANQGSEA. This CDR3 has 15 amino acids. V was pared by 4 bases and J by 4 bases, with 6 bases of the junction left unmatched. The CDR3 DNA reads TGCAGCGTTGTCTCCGGGACTAGCGGTTACAATGAGCAGTTCTTC. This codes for CSVVSGTSGYNEQFF.

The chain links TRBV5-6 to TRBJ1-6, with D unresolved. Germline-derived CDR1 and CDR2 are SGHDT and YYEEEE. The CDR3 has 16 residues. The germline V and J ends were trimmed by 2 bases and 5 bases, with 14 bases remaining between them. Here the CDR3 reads CASSLWPGLDNSPLHF. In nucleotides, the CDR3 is TGTGCCAGCAGCTTATGGCCTGGGTTGGATAATTCACCCCTCCACTTT. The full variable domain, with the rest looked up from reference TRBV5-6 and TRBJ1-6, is DAGVTQSPTHLIKTRGQQVTLRCSPKSGHDTVSWYQQALGQGPQFIFQYYEEEERQRGNFPDRFSGHQFPNYSSELNVNALLLGDSALYLCASSLWPGLDNSPLHFGNGTRLTVT.

CDR3 in DNA: TGTGCCAGCAGTGGGCTAGGAGAGACCCAGTACTTC. Amino acid sequence: CASSGLGETQYF. The chain carries TRBV6-1 and TRBJ2-5; D is unclear. Germline CDR1 is MNHNS and CDR2 is SASEGT. Trimming took off 4 bases at V and 4 bases at J, with 7 bases between the two ends. The CDR3 covers 12 residues.

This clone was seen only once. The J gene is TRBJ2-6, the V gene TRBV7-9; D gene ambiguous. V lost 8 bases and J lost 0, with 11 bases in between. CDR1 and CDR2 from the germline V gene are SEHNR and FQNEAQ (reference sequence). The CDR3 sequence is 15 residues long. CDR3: CASCLGFSGANVLTF. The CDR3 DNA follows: TGTGCCAGCTGCCTGGGGTTCTCTGGGGCCAACGTCCTGACTTTC.

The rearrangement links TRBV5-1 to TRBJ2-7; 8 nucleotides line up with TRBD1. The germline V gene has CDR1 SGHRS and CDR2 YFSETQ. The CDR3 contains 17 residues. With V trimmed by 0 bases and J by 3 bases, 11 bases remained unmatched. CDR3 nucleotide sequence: TGCGCCAGCAGCTTGGCCTACGACAGGGGACCTTTCTACGAGCAGTACTTC. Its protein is CASSLAYDRGPFYEQYF.

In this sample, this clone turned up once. The CDR3 here is CASSSGTGAYEQYF. In DNA, the CDR3 is TGTGCCAGCAGCTCCGGGACAGGGGCCTACGAGCAGTACTTC. The genes are TRBV2 and TRBJ2-7; 10 nucleotides match TRBD1. After removal of 6 bases from V and 2 bases from J, the junction contained 4 bases not matched to a gene. CDR3 length: 14 residues. The germline V gene has CDR1 SNHLY and CDR2 FYNNEI. The variable domain in full, with the rest retrieved from reference TRBV2 and TRBJ2-7, is EPEVTQTPSHQVTQMGQEVILRCVPISNHLYFYWYRQILGQKVEFLVSFYNNEISEKSEIFDDQFSVERPDGSNFTLKIRSTKLEDSAMYFCASSSGTGAYEQYFGPGTRLTVT.

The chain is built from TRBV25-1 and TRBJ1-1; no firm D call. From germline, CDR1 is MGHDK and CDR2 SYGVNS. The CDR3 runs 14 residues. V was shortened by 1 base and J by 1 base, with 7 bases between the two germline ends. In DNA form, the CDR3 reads TGTGCCAGCAGTGAATTGGACTCGAACACTGAAGCTTTCTTT. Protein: CASSELDSNTEAFF.

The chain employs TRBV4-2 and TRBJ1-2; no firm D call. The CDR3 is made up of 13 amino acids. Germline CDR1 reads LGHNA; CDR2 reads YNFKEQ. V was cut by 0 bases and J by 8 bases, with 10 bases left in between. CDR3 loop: CASSQESEMGYTF. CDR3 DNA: TGTGCCAGCAGCCAAGAATCGGAGATGGGCTACACCTTC.

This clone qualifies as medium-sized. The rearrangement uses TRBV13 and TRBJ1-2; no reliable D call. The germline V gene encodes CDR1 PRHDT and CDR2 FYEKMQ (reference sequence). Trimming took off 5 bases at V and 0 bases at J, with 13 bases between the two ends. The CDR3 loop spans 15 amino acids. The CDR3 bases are TGTGCCAGCAGCCGTGAGGACCGACCTAACTATGGCTACACCTTC. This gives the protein CASSREDRPNYGYTF.

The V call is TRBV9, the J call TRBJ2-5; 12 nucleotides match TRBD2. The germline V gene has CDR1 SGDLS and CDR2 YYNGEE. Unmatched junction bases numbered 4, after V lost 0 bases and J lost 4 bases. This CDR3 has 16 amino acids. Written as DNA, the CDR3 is TGTGCCAGCAGCGTAGTCCCACTAGCGGGGGGAGAGACCCAGTACTTC. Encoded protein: CASSVVPLAGGETQYF.

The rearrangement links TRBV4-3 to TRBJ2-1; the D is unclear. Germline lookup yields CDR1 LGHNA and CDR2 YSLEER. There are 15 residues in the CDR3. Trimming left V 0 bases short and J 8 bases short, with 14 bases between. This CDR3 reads CASSQELRRRYEQFF. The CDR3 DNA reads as TGCGCCAGCAGCCAAGAGTTAAGGCGTAGGTATGAGCAGTTCTTC.

The CDR3 spells CASSLYQGGSAGNTIYF. The CDR3 DNA reads TGTGCCAGCAGTTTATATCAAGGGGGATCGGCGGGAAACACCATATATTTT. This chain links TRBV28 with TRBJ1-3; D might be TRBD1 (6 bases). This CDR3 region has 17 residues. The V gene lost 1 base and the J gene lost 4 bases, with 17 bases spanning the gap. Germline lookup yields CDR1 MDHEN and CDR2 SYDVKM.

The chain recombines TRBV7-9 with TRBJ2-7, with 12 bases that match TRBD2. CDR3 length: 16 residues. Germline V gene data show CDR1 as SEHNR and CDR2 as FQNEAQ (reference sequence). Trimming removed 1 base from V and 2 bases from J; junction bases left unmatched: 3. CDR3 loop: CASSLELAGGAYEQYF. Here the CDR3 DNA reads TGTGCCAGCAGCTTAGAACTAGCGGGAGGTGCCTACGAGCAGTACTTC. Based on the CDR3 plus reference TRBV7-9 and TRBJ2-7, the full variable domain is DTGVSQNPRHKITKRGQNVTFRCDPISEHNRLYWYRQTLGQGPEFLTYFQNEAQLEKSRLLSDRFSAERPKGSFSTLEIQRTEQGDSAMYLCASSLELAGGAYEQYFGPGTRLTVT.

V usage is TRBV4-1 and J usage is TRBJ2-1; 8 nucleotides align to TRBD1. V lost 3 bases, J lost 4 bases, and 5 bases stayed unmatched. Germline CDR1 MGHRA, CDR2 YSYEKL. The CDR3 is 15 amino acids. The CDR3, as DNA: TGCGCCAGCAGCCACCGACAGGGGATATACAATGAGCAGTTCTTC. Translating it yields CASSHRQGIYNEQFF.

CDR3 sequence: CAIRQGRDTEAFF. The CDR3 nucleotides read TGTGCCATCAGACAAGGACGGGACACTGAAGCTTTCTTT. V usage is TRBV10-3 and J usage is TRBJ1-1; D is unresolved. Trimming cost V 6 bases and J 3 bases, with 11 bases left between them. The CDR3 spans 13 residues. CDR1 is ENHRY, CDR2 SYGVKD, per germline.

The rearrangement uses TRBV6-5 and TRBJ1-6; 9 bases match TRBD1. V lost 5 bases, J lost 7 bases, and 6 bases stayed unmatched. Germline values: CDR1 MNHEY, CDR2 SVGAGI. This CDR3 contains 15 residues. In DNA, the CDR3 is TGTGCCAGCAGTAGAACAGGGGGCTGGAATTCACCCCTCCACTTT. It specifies CASSRTGGWNSPLHF.

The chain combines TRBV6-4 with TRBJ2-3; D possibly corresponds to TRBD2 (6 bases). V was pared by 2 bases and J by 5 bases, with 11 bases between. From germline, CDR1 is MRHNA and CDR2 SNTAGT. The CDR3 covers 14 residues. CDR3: CASSDQVGGDTQYF. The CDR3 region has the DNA TGTGCCAGCAGTGACCAGGTGGGGGGAGATACGCAGTATTTT.

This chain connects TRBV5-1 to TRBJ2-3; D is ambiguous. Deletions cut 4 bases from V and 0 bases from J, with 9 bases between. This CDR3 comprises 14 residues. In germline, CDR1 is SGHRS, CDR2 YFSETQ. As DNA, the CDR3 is TGCGCCAGCAGCAAGGCCACTAGCACAGATACGCAGTATTTT. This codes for CASSKATSTDTQYF.

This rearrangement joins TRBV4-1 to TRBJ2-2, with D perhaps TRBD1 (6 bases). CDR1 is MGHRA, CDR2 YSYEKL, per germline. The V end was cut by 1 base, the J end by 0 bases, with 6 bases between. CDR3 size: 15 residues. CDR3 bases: TGCGCCAGCAGCCAAGGGACAGCGAACACCGGGGAGCTGTTTTTT. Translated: CASSQGTANTGELFF.

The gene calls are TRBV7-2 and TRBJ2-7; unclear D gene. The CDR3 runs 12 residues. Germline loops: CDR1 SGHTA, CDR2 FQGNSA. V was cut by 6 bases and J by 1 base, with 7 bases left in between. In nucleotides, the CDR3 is TGTGCCAGCAGTTTGACGTCCTACGAGCAGTACTTC. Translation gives CASSLTSYEQYF.